The next 6 T cell receptor beta chains were all read from a single sample in a study of T cells in women clearing cervical HPV infection. The data were produced by immunoSEQ multiplex PCR, yet TCRdb's version contains in-frame clones alone and is incomplete. The record lists around 20,000 clones, of which the ten most abundant hold about an eighth. Sequencing was done on a sample of blood buffy coat. Source of these receptors: a woman between 18 and 70 years old with a cervical HPV16 infection that either progressed to CIN3+ or cleared (not recorded which).

About this clone: The read falls 3 residues short of the CDR3 end, and the missing part is taken from the germline J gene. This sequence joins TRBV5-1 and TRBJ2-2; 7 bases are a match to TRBD1. This CDR3 contains 16 residues. Germline trimming cut 2 bases from V and 4 bases from J; bases unmatched to any gene: 8. CDR1 SGHRS and CDR2 YFSETQ come from the germline V gene. CDR3 bases read: TGCGCCAGCAGCTTTCTCCCTTGGGACAGCACCGGGGAG. Amino acids: CASSFLPWDSTGE. In full, the CDR3 reads CASSFLPWDSTGELFF.

For this clone: The read stops 3 residues short of the end of the CDR3; the missing end is completed from the germline J gene. V usage is TRBV2 and J usage is TRBJ2-3; 9 bases fit TRBD2. The ends lost 2 bases at V and 0 bases at J; junction bases unmatched: 6. The CDR3 has 17 residues. Germline loops: CDR1 SNHLY, CDR2 FYNNEI. CDR3 DNA, as far as it was read: TGTGCCAGCAGTGAAATGGAAACTAGCGGGAGCACAGATACG. This sequence encodes CASSEMETSGSTDT. The complete CDR3 protein is CASSEMETSGSTDTQYF.

With regard to this clone: The read terminates 3 residues before the CDR3 end, so the remaining end is supplied by the germline J gene. The chain has TRBV7-2 and TRBJ2-7; the match to TRBD2 covers 11 bases. V gave up 5 bases and J gave up 6 bases; unmatched junction bases: 6. The CDR3 runs 14 residues. Germline V gene lookup returns CDR1 SGHTA and CDR2 FQGNSA. The covered CDR3 bases are TGTGCCAGCAGCCGAACTAGCGGGAGCGGCGAG. Amino acids: CASSRTSGSGE. In full, the CDR3 reads CASSRTSGSGEQYF.

Points on this clone: The read halts 3 residues ahead of the CDR3 end, with the missing end drawn from the germline J gene. The J gene is TRBJ1-5, the V gene TRBV12-5, with 12 bases fitting TRBD1. This CDR3 contains 18 residues. The trim removed 6 bases at V and 5 bases at J, leaving 14 bases unmatched. Germline V gives CDR1 LGHNT, CDR2 FRNRAP. The CDR3 sequence is CASGRAGTGGLGDQPQHF. Incomplete CDR3 DNA: TGTGCTAGTGGGAGAGCCGGGACAGGGGGCTTGGGCGATCAGCCC.

Notes on this clone: Read sequence stops 3 residues before the CDR3 end, and the germline J gene provides the missing end. V and J are TRBV27 and TRBJ2-3; 7 bases are a match to TRBD1. Germline lookup yields CDR1 MNHEY and CDR2 SMNVEV (reference sequence). The CDR3 contains 16 residues. V shed 6 bases and J 2 bases; nucleotides not matched to a gene: 11. Incomplete CDR3 DNA: TGTGCCAGCAGAATGACCCCGGGACAGATCACAGATACG. It codes for CASRMTPGQITDT. The whole CDR3 sequence reads CASRMTPGQITDTQYF.

A word on this clone: The read is 3 residues too short to cover the CDR3 end, so that end is filled in from the germline J gene. The chain uses TRBV6-2 or TRBV6-3 and TRBJ1-6; 9 bases match TRBD1. The junction had 4 bases not matched to a gene; V was cut back by 6 bases and J by 7 bases. The CDR3 is made up of 14 amino acids. Looked up from germline, CDR1 is MNHEY and CDR2 is SVGEGT. CDR3 loop: CASRGQGNNSPLHF. The CDR3 DNA, read in part, is TGTGCCAGCAGGGGACAGGGCAACAATTCACCC.